The 26 T cell receptor beta chains below were found in one sample sequenced in a study of blood T cells in healthy people across ages. Primed by a sample-barcoded 5' primer and a J-beta primer mix, a second PCR proceeded for roughly 6 to 12 cycles. Each CDR3 protein is one row after TCRdb ran MiXCR on the 5' RACE reads. The data hold about 680,000 distinct CDR3 sequences, with around 49% observed a single time. The sample comprised blood. Every receptor here comes from an older woman in good health.

The chain uses TRBV18 and TRBJ2-5; 9 bases line up with TRBD1. Trimming at V came to 6 bases and at J to 2 bases, leaving 10 bases not matched to a gene. This CDR3 has 16 amino acids. The germline V gene has CDR1 KGHSH and CDR2 LQKENI. CDR3 protein: CASSATGGLNQETQYF. The CDR3 DNA sequence: TGTGCCAGCTCGGCGACAGGGGGGCTCAATCAAGAGACCCAGTACTTC. Using reference TRBV18 and TRBJ2-5 for the parts outside the CDR3, the full variable domain is NAGVMQNPRHLVRRRGQEARLRCSPMKGHSHVYWYRQLPEEGLKFMVYLQKENIIDESGMPKERFSAEFPKEGPSILRIQQVVRGDSAAYFCASSATGGLNQETQYFGPGTRLLVL.

In the case of this clonotype: One end of the junction varies from germline; a read error may be responsible. The rearrangement links TRBV7-2 to TRBJ2-5, with D uncertain. Germline CDR1 reads SGHTA; CDR2 reads FQGNSA. The CDR3 has 13 residues. CDR3 nucleotides: TGTGCCAACAGCTCCGGCGTCCAAGAGACCCAGTACTTC. Encoded protein: CANSSGVQETQYF.

The chain carries TRBV7-9 and TRBJ2-3; D gene uncertain. Germline CDR1 is SEHNR and CDR2 is FQNEAQ (reference sequence). The CDR3 extends over 15 amino acids. V was cut by 4 bases and J by 2 bases, with 13 bases left in between. The CDR3 sequence: CASSSRRYFTDTQYF. The CDR3 DNA reads TGTGCCAGCAGCTCTCGTCGGTATTTCACAGATACGCAGTATTTT.

The chain has TRBV6-1 and TRBJ1-4, with D unclear. Germline V gene lookup returns CDR1 MNHNS and CDR2 SASEGT. The V and J ends lost 5 bases and 3 bases respectively, with 28 bases between them. The CDR3 loop spans 20 amino acids. The CDR3: CASSPAAFREAVGANEKLFF. CDR3 in DNA: TGTGCCAGCAGTCCGGCGGCTTTCCGGGAGGCGGTCGGGGCTAATGAAAAACTGTTTTTT.

The sample holds a few counts of this clonotype. The rearrangement uses TRBV9 and TRBJ2-7, with TRBD1 matching over 7 bases. CDR1 and CDR2 from the germline V gene are SGDLS and YYNGEE. Trimming at V came to 0 bases and at J to 0 bases, leaving 6 bases not matched to a gene. The CDR3 has 16 residues. CDR3 protein: CASSVEGGSSSYEQYF. The CDR3 DNA reads TGTGCCAGCAGCGTAGAAGGGGGCTCGAGCTCCTACGAGCAGTACTTC.

The CDR3 spells CASSQGREGEQFF. The CDR3 DNA follows: TGTGCCAGCAGCCAAGGTAGGGAGGGTGAGCAGTTCTTC. The V and J genes are TRBV3-1 and TRBJ2-1; TRBD2 agrees at 7 bases. The junction had 3 bases not matched to a gene; V was cut back by 1 base and J by 9 bases. Germline V gives CDR1 LGHDT, CDR2 YNNKEL (reference sequence). The CDR3 has 13 residues.

The chain has TRBV7-9 and TRBJ2-1, with 7 bases that match TRBD2. Germline CDR1 SEHNR, CDR2 FQNEAQ (reference sequence). The V segment lost 5 bases and the J segment 12 bases; nucleotides outside the gene matches: 10. The length of the CDR3 is 13 residues. The CDR3 region is CASSISGADTQFF. In nucleotides, the CDR3 is TGTGCCAGCAGCATAAGCGGGGCCGACACGCAGTTCTTC.

DNA of the CDR3: TGCAGTGCTGCCCCGGGAGCCCGCACAGATACGCAGTATTTT. It codes for CSAAPGARTDTQYF. The gene calls are TRBV20-1 and TRBJ2-3, with D possibly matching TRBD2 (6 bases). Germline CDR1 and CDR2: DFQATT and SNEGSKA (reference sequence). V lost 5 bases, J lost 1 base, and 13 bases lay in between. The CDR3 totals 14 residues.

The rearrangement uses TRBV29-1 and TRBJ1-1, with 7 bases identical to TRBD1. Germline-derived CDR1 and CDR2 are SQVTM and ANQGSEA. The CDR3 has 15 residues. J lost 5 bases, V lost 6 bases, and 15 bases had no gene match. The DNA for the CDR3 is TGCAGCGTCGCGAATATGGGGGCAGGGGGAACTGAAGCTTTCTTT. Its protein product is CSVANMGAGGTEAFF.

This clonotype was observed a few times. This chain connects TRBV5-6 to TRBJ1-2, with 7 bases fitting TRBD1. The J segment lost 4 bases and the V segment lost 5 bases, leaving 11 bases of the junction unmatched. CDR1 and CDR2 (germline): SGHDT, YYEEEE. The CDR3 has 15 residues. The CDR3 region is CASRRDRSQGYGYTF. In nucleotides, the CDR3 is TGTGCCAGCAGGAGGGACAGATCACAAGGCTATGGCTACACCTTC.

This clonotype was counted only a few times. This chain uses TRBV29-1 with TRBJ1-1; the match to TRBD1 covers 10 bases. This CDR3 region has 13 residues. J was trimmed by 9 bases and V by 4 bases; bases with no gene match: 8. From germline, CDR1 is SQVTM and CDR2 ANQGSEA. The CDR3 is CSVGQGAGDQAFF. Here the CDR3 DNA reads TGCAGCGTTGGACAGGGGGCCGGAGACCAAGCTTTCTTT.

The chain is built from TRBV29-1 and TRBJ2-1; possibly TRBD1 or TRBD2 for D (6 bases each). Trimming left V 3 bases short and J 13 bases short, with 19 bases between. The V gene's germline CDR1 is SQVTM and CDR2 ANQGSEA. This CDR3 comprises 13 residues. CDR3 amino acids: CSVDPTGGDKQFF. The CDR3 nucleotides read TGCAGCGTTGATCCGACAGGAGGGGACAAACAGTTCTTC.

This clonotype was seen at least ten times. The chain carries TRBV28 and TRBJ2-1; D perhaps matches TRBD2 (6 bases). CDR3 length equals 14 residues. Germline V gives CDR1 MDHEN, CDR2 SYDVKM. Trimming removed 6 bases from V and 1 base from J, with 10 bases in between. CDR3 protein: CASRTSRSYNEQFF. In DNA, the CDR3 is TGTGCCAGCAGAACTAGCCGATCCTACAATGAGCAGTTCTTC.

This clonotype has a handful of counts. The V and J genes are TRBV29-1 and TRBJ1-4; 8 bases line up with TRBD1. V dropped 7 bases and J dropped 11; count of bases not matched to a gene: 15. The CDR3 totals 14 residues. Germline V gene data show CDR1 as SQVTM and CDR2 as ANQGSEA. DNA for the CDR3: TGCAGCGCCCCCCAGGCAGGGGGCAATGGGAAACTGTTTTTT. Amino acid sequence: CSAPQAGGNGKLFF.

The chain couples TRBV7-2 to TRBJ1-2; D is undetermined. This CDR3 spans 15 amino acids. Trimming pared 0 bases from V and 5 bases from J, leaving 13 bases between. The germline gives CDR1 SGHTA, CDR2 FQGNSA. The CDR3 loop reads CASSLARETIYGYTF. The CDR3 DNA reads as TGTGCCAGCAGCTTAGCCCGAGAGACAATTTATGGCTACACCTTC.

The chain couples TRBV7-8 to TRBJ2-3; the D gene is possibly TRBD2 (5 bases). The V end lost 4 bases, the J end lost 6 bases, and 17 bases lay between the germline ends. The germline CDR1 and CDR2 sequences are SGHVS and FQNEAQ. The CDR3 sequence is 15 residues long. The CDR3 sequence: CASSSLVGERDTQYF. For the CDR3, the DNA is TGTGCCAGCAGCTCCCTAGTGGGAGAGAGGGATACGCAGTATTTT.

This clonotype was found a few times. The rearrangement joins TRBV5-6 to TRBJ2-7; 11 bases fit TRBD2. Germline-derived CDR1 and CDR2 are SGHDT and YYEEEE. The junction had 11 bases not matched to a gene; V was cut back by 4 bases and J by 5 bases. CDR3 length equals 16 residues. The CDR3 spells CASSSQTSGIFHEQYF. The CDR3 DNA follows: TGTGCCAGCAGCAGCCAGACTAGCGGGATCTTCCACGAGCAGTACTTC.

This clonotype appeared many times. This chain joins TRBV7-8 and TRBJ2-7; weak D call: TRBD1 (6 bases). Trimming took off 5 bases at V and 2 bases at J, with 13 bases between the two ends. The germline V gene has CDR1 SGHVS and CDR2 FQNEAQ. The CDR3 runs to 14 residues. The DNA for the CDR3 is TGTGCCAGCAGCGTCCGGGACACGGCCTACGAGCAGTACTTC. Translating it yields CASSVRDTAYEQYF. The full variable domain, rest sourced from reference TRBV7-8 and TRBJ2-7, is GAGVSQSPRYKVAKRGQDVALRCDPISGHVSLFWYQQALGQGPEFLTYFQNEAQLDKSGLPSDRFFAERPEGSVSTLKIQRTQQEDSAVYLCASSVRDTAYEQYFGPGTRLTVT.

This chain joins TRBV15 and TRBJ2-4, with D tentatively TRBD2 (7 bases). Trimming took off 4 bases at V and 8 bases at J, with 12 bases between the two ends. The CDR3 sequence is 13 residues long. Germline V gene sequence: CDR1 LNHNV, CDR2 YYDKDF (reference sequence). DNA for the CDR3: TGTGCCACCAGCAAAGGGGGGGGATACATTCAGTACTTC. As protein: CATSKGGGYIQYF.

J is TRBJ2-2 and V is TRBV7-2, with D perhaps given as TRBD1 or TRBD2 (5 bases each). CDR3 length equals 18 residues. With 0 bases removed from V and 1 base from J, the gap between germline ends came to 15 bases. The germline gives CDR1 SGHTA, CDR2 FQGNSA. Here the CDR3 DNA reads TGTGCCAGCAGCTTAGCTCGTTGGGGGTCAAGGAACACCGGGGAGCTGTTTTTT. This translates into CASSLARWGSRNTGELFF.

The chain joins TRBV11-2 to TRBJ2-2; TRBD1 matches at 10 bases. This CDR3 spans 18 amino acids. The V gene end was trimmed by 5 bases and the J gene end by 6 bases; junction bases not matched to a gene: 15. Germline CDR1 and CDR2: SGHAT and FQNNGV. CDR3: CASSANRDRGLTAGELFF. The CDR3 DNA reads TGTGCCAGCAGCGCGAATCGGGACAGGGGTTTAACGGCCGGGGAGCTGTTTTTT.

The rearrangement links TRBV7-2 to TRBJ1-6; 7 positions agree with TRBD1. This CDR3 is built from 16 residues. CDR1 and CDR2 from the germline V gene are SGHTA and FQGNSA. J was trimmed by 4 bases and V by 1 base; bases with no gene match: 4. The CDR3 region is CASSLGRDSYNSPLHF. CDR3 in DNA: TGTGCCAGCAGCTTAGGCCGGGACAGTTATAATTCACCCCTCCACTTT.

The CDR3 DNA reads as TGTGCCAGCTCACCAGTAGACAACTACTCTGGGGCCAACGTCCTGACTTTC. This translates into CASSPVDNYSGANVLTF. The rearrangement uses TRBV18 and TRBJ2-6; D call uncertain. V dropped 2 bases and J dropped 0 bases, with 11 bases sitting between them. CDR1 is KGHSH, CDR2 LQKENI, per germline. CDR3 length equals 17 residues.

The rearrangement joins TRBV4-3 to TRBJ2-2, with a possible D match to TRBD2 (5 bases). The ends were cut back, 0 bases at V and 4 bases at J, with 15 bases in the middle. Germline loops: CDR1 LGHNA, CDR2 YSLEER. This CDR3 has 17 amino acids. The CDR3 coding sequence is TGCGCCAGCAGCCAAGAATCTGGACTGAGCTCCACCGGGGAGCTGTTTTTT. The encoded protein is CASSQESGLSSTGELFF.

The chain joins TRBV27 to TRBJ2-3; TRBD2 is a possible D gene (6 bases). V lost 7 bases to trimming and J lost 10 bases, with 15 bases between them. CDR3 size: 12 residues. In germline, CDR1 is MNHEY, CDR2 SMNVEV (reference sequence). CDR3 sequence: CASTIIGGAQYF. CDR3 DNA sequence: TGTGCCAGCACCATTATAGGAGGGGCGCAGTATTTT.

This clonotype was detected ten times or more. The V call is TRBV20-1, the J call TRBJ2-1; 10 positions agree with TRBD2. The J call is in doubt because the DNA end fits TRBJ2-7 better. CDR1 is DFQATT, CDR2 SNEGSKA, per germline (reference sequence). The CDR3 is 18 amino acids. The CDR3: CSARDYGRMTSGYNEQYF. The CDR3 DNA follows: TGCAGTGCTAGAGATTACGGGCGGATGACTAGCGGGTACAATGAGCAGTACTTC.